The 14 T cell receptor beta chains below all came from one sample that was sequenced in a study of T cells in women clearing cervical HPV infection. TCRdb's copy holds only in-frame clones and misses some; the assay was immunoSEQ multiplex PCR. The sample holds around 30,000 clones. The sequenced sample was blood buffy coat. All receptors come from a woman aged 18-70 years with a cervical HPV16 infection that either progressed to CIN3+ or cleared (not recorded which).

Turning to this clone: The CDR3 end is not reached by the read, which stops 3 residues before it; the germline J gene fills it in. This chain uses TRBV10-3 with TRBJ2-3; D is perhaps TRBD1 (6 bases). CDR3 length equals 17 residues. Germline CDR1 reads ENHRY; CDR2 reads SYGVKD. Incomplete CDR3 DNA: TGTGCCATCAGTGACGAACAGGGCTCGGGGTACCAAGAGACG. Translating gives CAISDEQGSGYQET. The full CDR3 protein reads CAISDEQGSGYQETQYF.

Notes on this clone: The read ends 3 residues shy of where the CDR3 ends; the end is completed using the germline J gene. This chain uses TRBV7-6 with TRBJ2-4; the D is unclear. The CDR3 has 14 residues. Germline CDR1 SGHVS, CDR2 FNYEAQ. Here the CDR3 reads CASSFIRDCYGQYF. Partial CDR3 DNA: TGTGCCAGCAGCTTTATTAGAGACTGCTATGGT.

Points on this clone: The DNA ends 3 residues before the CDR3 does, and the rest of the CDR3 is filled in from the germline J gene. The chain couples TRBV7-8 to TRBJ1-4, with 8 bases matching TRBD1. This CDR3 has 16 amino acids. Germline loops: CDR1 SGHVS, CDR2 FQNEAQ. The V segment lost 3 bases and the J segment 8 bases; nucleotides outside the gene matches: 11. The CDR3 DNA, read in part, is TGTGCCAGCAGCTTGCGTCCGGACAGGGTTACCGAAAAA. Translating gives CASSLRPDRVTEK. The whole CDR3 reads CASSLRPDRVTEKLFF.

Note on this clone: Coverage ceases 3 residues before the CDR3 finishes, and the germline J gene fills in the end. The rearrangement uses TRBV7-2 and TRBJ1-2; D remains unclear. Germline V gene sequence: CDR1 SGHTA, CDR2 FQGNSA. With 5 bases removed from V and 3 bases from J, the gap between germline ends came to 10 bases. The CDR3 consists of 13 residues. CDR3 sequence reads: CASSPARDYGYTF. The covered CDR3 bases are TGTGCCAGCAGCCCAGCCCGGGACTATGGC.

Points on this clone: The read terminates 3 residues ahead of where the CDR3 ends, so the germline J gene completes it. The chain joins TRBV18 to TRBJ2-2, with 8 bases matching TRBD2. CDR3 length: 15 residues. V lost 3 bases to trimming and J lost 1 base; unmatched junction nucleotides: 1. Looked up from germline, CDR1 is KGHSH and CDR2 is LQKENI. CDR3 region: CASSPSGENTGELFF. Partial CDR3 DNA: TGTGCCAGCTCACCTAGCGGGGAGAACACCGGGGAG. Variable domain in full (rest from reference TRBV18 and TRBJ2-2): NAGVMQNPRHLVRRRGQEARLRCSPMKGHSHVYWYRQLPEEGLKFMVYLQKENIIDESGMPKERFSAEFPKEGPSILRIQQVVRGDSAAYFCASSPSGENTGELFFGEGSRLTVL.

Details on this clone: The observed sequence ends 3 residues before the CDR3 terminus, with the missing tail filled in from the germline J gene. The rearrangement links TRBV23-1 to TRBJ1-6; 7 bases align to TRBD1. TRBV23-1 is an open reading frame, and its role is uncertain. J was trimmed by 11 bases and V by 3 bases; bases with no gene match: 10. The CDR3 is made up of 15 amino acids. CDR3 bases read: TGCGCCAGCAGTCACCCCGACAGGGTCCTCCCACCC. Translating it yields CASSHPDRVLPP. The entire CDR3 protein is CASSHPDRVLPPLHF.

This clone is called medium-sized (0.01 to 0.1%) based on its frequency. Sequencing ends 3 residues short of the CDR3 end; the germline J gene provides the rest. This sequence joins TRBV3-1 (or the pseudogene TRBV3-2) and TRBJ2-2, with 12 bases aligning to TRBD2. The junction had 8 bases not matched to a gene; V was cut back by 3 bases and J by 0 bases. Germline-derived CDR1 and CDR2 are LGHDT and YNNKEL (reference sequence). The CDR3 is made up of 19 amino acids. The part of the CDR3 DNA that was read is TGTGCCAGCAGCCAGCGGACTAGCGGGGTAAAAGCGAACACCGGGGAG. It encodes CASSQRTSGVKANTGE. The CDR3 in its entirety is CASSQRTSGVKANTGELFF.

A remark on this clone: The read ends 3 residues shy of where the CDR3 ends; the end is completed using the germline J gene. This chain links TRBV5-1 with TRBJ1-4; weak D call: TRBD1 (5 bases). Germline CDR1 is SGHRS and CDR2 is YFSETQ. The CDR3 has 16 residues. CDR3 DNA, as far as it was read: TGCGCCAGCAGCTCCTACCATTCCTCTGGGGCCAACGTA. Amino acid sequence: CASSSYHSSGANV. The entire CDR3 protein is CASSSYHSSGANVLFF.

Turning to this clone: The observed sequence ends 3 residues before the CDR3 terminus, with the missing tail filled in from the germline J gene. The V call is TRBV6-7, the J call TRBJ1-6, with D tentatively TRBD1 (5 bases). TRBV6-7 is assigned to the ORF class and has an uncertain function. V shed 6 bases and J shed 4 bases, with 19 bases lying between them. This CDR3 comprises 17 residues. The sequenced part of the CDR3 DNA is TGTGCCAGCAGACTCTCCTATGACAGAGAATATAATTCACCC. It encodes CASRLSYDREYNSP. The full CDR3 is CASRLSYDREYNSPLHF.

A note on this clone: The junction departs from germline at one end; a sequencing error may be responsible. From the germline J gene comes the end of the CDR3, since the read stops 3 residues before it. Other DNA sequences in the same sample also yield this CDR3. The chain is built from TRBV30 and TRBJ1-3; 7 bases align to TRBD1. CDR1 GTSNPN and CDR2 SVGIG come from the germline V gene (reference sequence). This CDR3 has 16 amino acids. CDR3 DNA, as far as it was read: TGTGCCTGGAGCATACCCCGGACAGGTGATGGAAACACG. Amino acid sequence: CAWSIPRTGDGNT. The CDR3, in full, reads CAWSIPRTGDGNTIYF.

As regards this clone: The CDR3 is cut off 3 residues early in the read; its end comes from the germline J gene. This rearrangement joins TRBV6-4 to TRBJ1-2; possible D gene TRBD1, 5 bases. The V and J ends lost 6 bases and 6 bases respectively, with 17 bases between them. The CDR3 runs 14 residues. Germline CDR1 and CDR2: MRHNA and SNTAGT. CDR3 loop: CASSNPGRGDGYTF. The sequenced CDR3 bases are TGTGCCAGCAGCAATCCGGGACGGGGGGATGGC.

The DNA read from the CDR3 is TGTGCCAGCAGTCAACAGGGAGATACG. It specifies CASSQQGDT. The whole CDR3 sequence is CASSQQGDTQYF. The chain couples TRBV28 to TRBJ2-3, with D possibly TRBD1 on 6 matching bases. The missing CDR3 end, 3 residues past where the read stops, is filled in from the germline J gene. V lost 5 bases and J 5 bases, leaving 8 bases between the germline ends. The CDR3 covers 12 residues. The germline V gene has CDR1 MDHEN and CDR2 SYDVKM.

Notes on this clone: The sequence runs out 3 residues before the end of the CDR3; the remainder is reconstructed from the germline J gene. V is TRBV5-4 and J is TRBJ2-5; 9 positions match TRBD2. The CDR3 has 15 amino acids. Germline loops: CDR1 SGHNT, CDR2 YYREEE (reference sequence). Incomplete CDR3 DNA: TGTGCCAGCAGCCCCCCTAGCGGGGCCTCAGATACC. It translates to CASSPPSGASDT. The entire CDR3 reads CASSPPSGASDTQYF.

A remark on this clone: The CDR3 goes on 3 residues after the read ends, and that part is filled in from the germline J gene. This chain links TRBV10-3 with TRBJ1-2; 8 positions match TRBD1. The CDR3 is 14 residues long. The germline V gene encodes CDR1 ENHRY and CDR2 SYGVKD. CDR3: CAISDPGQAEGYTF. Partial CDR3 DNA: TGTGCCATCAGTGATCCGGGACAGGCAGAAGGC.